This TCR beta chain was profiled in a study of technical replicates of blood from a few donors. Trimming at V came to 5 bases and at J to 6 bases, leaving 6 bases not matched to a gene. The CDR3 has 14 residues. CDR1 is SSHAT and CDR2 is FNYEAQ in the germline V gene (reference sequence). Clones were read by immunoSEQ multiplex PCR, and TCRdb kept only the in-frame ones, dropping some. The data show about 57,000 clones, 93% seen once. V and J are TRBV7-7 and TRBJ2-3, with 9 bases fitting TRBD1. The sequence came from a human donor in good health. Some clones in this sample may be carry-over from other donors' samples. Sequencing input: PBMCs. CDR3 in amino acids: CASSADRGGDTQYF. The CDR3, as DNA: TGTGCCAGCAGCGCGGACAGGGGCGGGGATACGCAGTATTTT.